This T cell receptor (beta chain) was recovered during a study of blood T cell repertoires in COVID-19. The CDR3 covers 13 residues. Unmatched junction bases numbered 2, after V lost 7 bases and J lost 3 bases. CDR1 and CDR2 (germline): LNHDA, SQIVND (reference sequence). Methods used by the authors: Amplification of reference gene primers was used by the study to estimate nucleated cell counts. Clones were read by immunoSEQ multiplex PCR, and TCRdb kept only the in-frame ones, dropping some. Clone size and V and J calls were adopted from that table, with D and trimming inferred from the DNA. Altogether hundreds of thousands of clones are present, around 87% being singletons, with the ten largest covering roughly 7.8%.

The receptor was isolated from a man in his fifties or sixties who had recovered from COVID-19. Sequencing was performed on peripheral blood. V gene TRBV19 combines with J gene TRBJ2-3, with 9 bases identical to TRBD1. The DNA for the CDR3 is TGTGCCAGTACGGGACAGGGTACAGATACGCAGTATTTT. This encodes CASTGQGTDTQYF.